Below, one T cell receptor beta chain is given with its context. This entry is derived from a study of blood T cell repertoires in COVID-19. The CDR3 length is 12 residues. The V end was cut by 3 bases, the J end by 2 bases, with 5 bases between. Germline V CDR1 and CDR2: SGHTS, YDEGEE. Method: immunoSEQ multiplex PCR; TCRdb's copy keeps in-frame clones and lacks some. Of 300,000 to 350,000 clones listed, approximately 85% are singletons. The sequencing input was PBMCs or T cells enriched from blood (not recorded which). The rearrangement links TRBV5-8 to TRBJ2-5, with no clear D. This TCR was sampled from a man younger than 40 who had recovered from COVID-19. The CDR3 here is CASSYNQETQYF. The CDR3 DNA reads as TGTGCCAGCAGCTACAATCAAGAGACCCAGTACTTC.